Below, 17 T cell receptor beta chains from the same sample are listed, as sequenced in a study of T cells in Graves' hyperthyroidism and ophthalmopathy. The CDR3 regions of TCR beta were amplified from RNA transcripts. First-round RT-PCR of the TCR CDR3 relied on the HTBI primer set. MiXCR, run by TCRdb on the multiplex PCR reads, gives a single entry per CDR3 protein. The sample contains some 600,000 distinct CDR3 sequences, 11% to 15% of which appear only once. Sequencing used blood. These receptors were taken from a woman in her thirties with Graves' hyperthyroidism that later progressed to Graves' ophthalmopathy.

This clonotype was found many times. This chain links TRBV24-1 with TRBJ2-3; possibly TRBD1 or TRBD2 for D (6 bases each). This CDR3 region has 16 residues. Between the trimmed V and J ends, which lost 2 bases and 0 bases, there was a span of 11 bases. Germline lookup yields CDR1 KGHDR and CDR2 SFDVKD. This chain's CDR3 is CATSDSGDTSTDTQYF. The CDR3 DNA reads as TGTGCCACCAGTGATTCGGGGGACACTAGCACAGATACGCAGTATTTT.

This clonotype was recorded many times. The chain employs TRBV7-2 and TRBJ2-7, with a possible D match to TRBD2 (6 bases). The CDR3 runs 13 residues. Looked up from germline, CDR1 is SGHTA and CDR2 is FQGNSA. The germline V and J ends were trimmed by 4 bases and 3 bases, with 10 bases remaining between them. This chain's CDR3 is CASSSGEGYEQYF. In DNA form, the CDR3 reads TGTGCCAGCAGCTCGGGAGAGGGCTACGAGCAGTACTTC.

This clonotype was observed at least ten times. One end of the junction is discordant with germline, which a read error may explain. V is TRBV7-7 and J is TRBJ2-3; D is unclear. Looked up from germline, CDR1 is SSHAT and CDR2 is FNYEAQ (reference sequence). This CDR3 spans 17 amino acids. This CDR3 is CASSFDCHIRSTDTQYF. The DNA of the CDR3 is TGTGCTAGCAGTTTCGACTGCCATATCCGTAGCACAGATACGCAGTATTTT.

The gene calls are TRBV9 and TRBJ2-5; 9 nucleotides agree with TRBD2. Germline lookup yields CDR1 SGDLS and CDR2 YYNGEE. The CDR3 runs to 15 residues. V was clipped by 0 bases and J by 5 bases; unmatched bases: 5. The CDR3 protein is CASSVGGGRGETQYF. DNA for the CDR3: TGTGCCAGCAGCGTAGGTGGCGGGAGGGGTGAGACCCAGTACTTC. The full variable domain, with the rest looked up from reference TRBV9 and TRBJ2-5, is DSGVTQTPKHLITATGQRVTLRCSPRSGDLSVYWYQQSLDQGLQFLIQYYNGEERAKGNILERFSAQQFPDLHSELNLSSLELGDSALYFCASSVGGGRGETQYFGPGTRLLVL.

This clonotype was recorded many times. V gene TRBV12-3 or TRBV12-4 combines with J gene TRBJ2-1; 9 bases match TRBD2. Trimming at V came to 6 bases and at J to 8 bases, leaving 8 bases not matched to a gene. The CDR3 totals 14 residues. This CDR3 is CASRGSGSRDEQFF. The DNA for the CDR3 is TGTGCCAGCAGGGGTAGCGGGAGTCGAGATGAGCAGTTCTTC.

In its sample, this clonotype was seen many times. CDR3 sequence: CASRPSTDTQYF. DNA for the CDR3: TGCGCCAGCAGACCAAGCACAGATACGCAGTATTTT. This rearrangement joins TRBV5-1 to TRBJ2-3; D is uncertain. CDR3 size: 12 residues. Germline V gene sequence: CDR1 SGHRS, CDR2 YFSETQ. Trimming removed 5 bases from V and 0 bases from J, with 4 bases in between. The whole variable domain, filled in from reference TRBV5-1 and TRBJ2-3, reads KAGVTQTPRYLIKTRGQQVTLSCSPISGHRSVSWYQQTPGQGLQFLFEYFSETQRNKGNFPGRFSGRQFSNSRSEMNVSTLELGDSALYLCASRPSTDTQYFGPGTRLTVL.

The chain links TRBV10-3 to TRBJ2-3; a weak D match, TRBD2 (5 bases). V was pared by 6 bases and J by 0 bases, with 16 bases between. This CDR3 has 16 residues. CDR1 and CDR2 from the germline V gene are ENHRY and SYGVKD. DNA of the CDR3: TGTGCCATCAGCAGCGGCCGACGCACTAGCACAGATACGCAGTATTTT. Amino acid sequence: CAISSGRRTSTDTQYF.

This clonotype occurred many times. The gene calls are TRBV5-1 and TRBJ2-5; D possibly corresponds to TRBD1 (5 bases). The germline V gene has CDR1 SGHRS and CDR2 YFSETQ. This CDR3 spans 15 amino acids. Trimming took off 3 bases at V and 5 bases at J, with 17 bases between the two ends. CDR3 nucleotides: TGCGCCAGCAGCTCACCTTCCCAGGGTGGGGAGACCCAGTACTTC. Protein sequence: CASSSPSQGGETQYF.

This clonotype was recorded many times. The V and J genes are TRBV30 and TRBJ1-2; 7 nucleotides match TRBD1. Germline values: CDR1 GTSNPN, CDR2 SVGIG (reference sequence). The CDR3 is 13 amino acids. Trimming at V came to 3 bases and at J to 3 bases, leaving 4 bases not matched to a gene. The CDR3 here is CAWRDRHDYGYTF. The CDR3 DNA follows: TGTGCCTGGAGGGACAGGCACGACTATGGCTACACCTTC.

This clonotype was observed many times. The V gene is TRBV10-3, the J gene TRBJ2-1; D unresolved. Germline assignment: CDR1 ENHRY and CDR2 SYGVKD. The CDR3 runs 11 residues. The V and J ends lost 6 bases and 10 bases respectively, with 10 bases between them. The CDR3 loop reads CAIREQTEQFF. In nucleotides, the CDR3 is TGTGCCATCAGAGAGCAGACAGAGCAGTTCTTC.

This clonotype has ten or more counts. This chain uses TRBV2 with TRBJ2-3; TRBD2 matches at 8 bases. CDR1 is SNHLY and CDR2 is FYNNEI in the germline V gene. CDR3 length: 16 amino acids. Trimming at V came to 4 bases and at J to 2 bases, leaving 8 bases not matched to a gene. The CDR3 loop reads CASSVAGKGSTDTQYF. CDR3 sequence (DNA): TGTGCCAGCAGTGTAGCGGGAAAGGGTTCCACAGATACGCAGTATTTT.

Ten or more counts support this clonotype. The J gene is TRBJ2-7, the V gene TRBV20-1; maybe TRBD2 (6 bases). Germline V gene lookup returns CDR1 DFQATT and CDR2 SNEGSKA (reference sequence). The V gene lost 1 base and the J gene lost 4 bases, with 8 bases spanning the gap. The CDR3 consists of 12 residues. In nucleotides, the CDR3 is TGCAGTGCTAGAGGTCGGGAGTACGAGCAGTACTTC. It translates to CSARGREYEQYF.

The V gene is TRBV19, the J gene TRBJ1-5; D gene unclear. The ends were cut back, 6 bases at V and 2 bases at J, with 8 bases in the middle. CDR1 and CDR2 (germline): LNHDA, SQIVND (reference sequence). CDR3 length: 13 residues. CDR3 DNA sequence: TGTGCCAGTAGCGAGATGCGCAATCAGCCCCAGCATTTT. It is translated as CASSEMRNQPQHF.

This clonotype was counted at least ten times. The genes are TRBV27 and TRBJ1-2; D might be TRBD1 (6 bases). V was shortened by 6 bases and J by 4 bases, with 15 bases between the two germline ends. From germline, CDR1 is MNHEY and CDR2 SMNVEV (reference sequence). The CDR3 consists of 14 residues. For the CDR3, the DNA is TGTGCCAGCAGACCTCTGGACAGCATCTATGGCTACACCTTC. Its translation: CASRPLDSIYGYTF.

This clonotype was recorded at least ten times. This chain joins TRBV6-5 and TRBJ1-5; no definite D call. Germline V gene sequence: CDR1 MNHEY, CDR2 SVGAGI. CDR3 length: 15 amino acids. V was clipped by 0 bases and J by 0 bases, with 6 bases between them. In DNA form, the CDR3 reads TGTGCCAGCAGTTACTCAGTCGGTAGCAATCAGCCCCAGCATTTT. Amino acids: CASSYSVGSNQPQHF.

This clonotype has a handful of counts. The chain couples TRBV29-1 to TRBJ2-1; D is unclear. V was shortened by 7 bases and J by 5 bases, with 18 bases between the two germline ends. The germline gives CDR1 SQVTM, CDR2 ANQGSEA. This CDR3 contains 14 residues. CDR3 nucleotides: TGCAGCGACTTTAGAACCTCAGACCACAATGAGCAGTTCTTC. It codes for CSDFRTSDHNEQFF.

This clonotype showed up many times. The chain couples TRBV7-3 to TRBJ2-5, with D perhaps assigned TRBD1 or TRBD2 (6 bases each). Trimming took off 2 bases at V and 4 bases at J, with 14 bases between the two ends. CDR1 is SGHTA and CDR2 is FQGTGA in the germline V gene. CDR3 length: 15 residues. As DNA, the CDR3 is TGTGCCAGCAGCTTAGGTGGGGGGCGTGGAGAGACCCAGTACTTC. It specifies CASSLGGGRGETQYF.